This is a list of T cell receptor beta chains from one sample in a study of T cell responses to AZD1222 COVID-19 vaccine. Profiled with immunoSEQ multiplex PCR; TCRdb holds only in-frame clones, not every one. The table lists 86,000 or so clones, 86% of them singletons. This sample comprised peripheral blood, obtained 28 days after the second AZD1222 dose. Receptors were obtained from an adult who received the AZD1222 COVID-19 vaccine. Each CDR3 is given with its conserved first and last residue. A D gene is named only where the DNA matches it firmly. Expanded clones get a size class; other rows say once, few or many, or leave the size out.

v_gene	len	abundance	d_gene	j_gene	CDR3aa	CDR3nt
TRBV7-9	15	-	TRBD1	TRBJ1-5	CASSAWDSSNQPQHF	TGTGCCAGCAGTGCCTGGGACAGTAGCAATCAGCCCCAGCATTTT
TRBV4-1	17	few	TRBD1	TRBJ1-5	CASSHSSWTGINQPQHF	TGCGCCAGCAGCCATTCCTCCTGGACAGGCATAAATCAGCCCCAGCATTTT
TRBV15	13	-	TRBD1	TRBJ1-2	CATSREDRAGYTF	TGTGCCACCAGCAGGGAAGACAGGGCTGGCTACACCTTC
TRBV7-9	14	-	-	TRBJ1-2	CASSSDRFNYGYTF	TGTGCCAGCAGCTCGGACAGATTTAACTATGGCTACACCTTC
TRBV4-1	15	-	-	TRBJ2-1	CASSQGTSLHNEQFF	TGCGCCAGCAGCCAGGGGACATCCCTACACAATGAGCAGTTCTTC
TRBV7-8	16	once	-	TRBJ1-5	CASSWGPTGSNQPQHF	TGTGCCAGCAGCTGGGGCCCGACGGGGAGCAATCAGCCCCAGCATTTT
TRBV25-1	16	-	-	TRBJ1-2	CASRRPTVTNGEGYTF	TGTGCCAGCAGGCGGCCGACAGTTACGAATGGAGAAGGCTACACCTTC
TRBV5-6	13	-	-	TRBJ1-4	CASRLGENEKLFF	TGTGCCAGCAGACTCGGAGAGAATGAAAAACTGTTTTTT
TRBV4-2	16	few	-	TRBJ1-4	CASSQDVGGTNEKLFF	TGTGCCAGCAGCCAAGATGTGGGTGGGACTAATGAAAAACTGTTTTTT
TRBV3-1/TRBV3-2	17	-	-	TRBJ1-1	CASSQDRGPPWSTEAFF	TGTGCCAGCAGCCAAGATAGAGGACCCCCTTGGAGCACTGAAGCTTTCTTT
TRBV25-1	14	-	-	TRBJ1-2	CASSSTDGNYGYTF	TGTGCCAGCAGTAGCACCGACGGAAACTATGGCTACACCTTC
TRBV19	16	once	TRBD1	TRBJ1-4	CASRDRAPATNEKLFF	TGTGCCAGTAGGGACAGGGCTCCCGCAACTAATGAAAAACTGTTTTTT
TRBV6-5	15	-	TRBD2	TRBJ2-1	CASSRLAKSYNEQFF	TGTGCCAGCAGTAGACTAGCGAAGTCCTACAATGAGCAGTTCTTC
TRBV28	15	-	TRBD1	TRBJ1-2	CASRPSDRAYYGYTF	TGTGCCAGCAGGCCCTCGGACAGGGCCTACTATGGCTACACCTTC
TRBV5-4	13	-	-	TRBJ1-6	CAGGSSYNSPLHF	TGTGCAGGGGGGAGCTCCTATAATTCACCCCTCCACTTT
TRBV19	13	-	TRBD1	TRBJ1-1	CASILRGTGEAFF	TGTGCCAGTATCCTCCGCGGGACAGGCGAAGCTTTCTTT
TRBV19	18	-	TRBD1	TRBJ2-1	CASSIPRDRGLSYNEQFF	TGTGCCAGTAGTATTCCCCGGGACAGGGGGTTGAGCTACAATGAGCAGTTCTTC
TRBV3-1/TRBV3-2	13	-	-	TRBJ1-2	CASSLMGGGGYTF	TGTGCCAGCAGCCTAATGGGTGGCGGTGGCTACACCTTC
TRBV5-1	15	-	TRBD1	TRBJ1-2	CASSSGQGDNYGYTF	TGCGCCAGCAGCTCGGGACAGGGGGACAACTATGGCTACACCTTC
TRBV11-3	13	-	-	TRBJ2-5	CASSLRGEETQYF	TGTGCCAGCAGCCTAAGGGGGGAGGAGACCCAGTACTTC
TRBV4-2	18	-	-	TRBJ2-3	CASSQDWDTWSGTDTQYF	TGTGCCAGCAGCCAAGATTGGGACACCTGGTCCGGGACGGATACGCAGTATTTT
TRBV28	16	once	TRBD1	TRBJ2-3	CASSSPQGAWADTQYF	TGTGCCAGCAGTTCGCCTCAGGGGGCTTGGGCAGATACGCAGTATTTT
TRBV19	14	-	-	TRBJ1-5	CASSIGQSNQPQHF	TGTGCCAGTAGTATCGGTCAGAGCAATCAGCCCCAGCATTTT
TRBV2	13	-	TRBD1	TRBJ1-6	CASRGTVGSPLHF	TGTGCCAGCAGGGGGACAGTGGGTTCACCCCTCCACTTT